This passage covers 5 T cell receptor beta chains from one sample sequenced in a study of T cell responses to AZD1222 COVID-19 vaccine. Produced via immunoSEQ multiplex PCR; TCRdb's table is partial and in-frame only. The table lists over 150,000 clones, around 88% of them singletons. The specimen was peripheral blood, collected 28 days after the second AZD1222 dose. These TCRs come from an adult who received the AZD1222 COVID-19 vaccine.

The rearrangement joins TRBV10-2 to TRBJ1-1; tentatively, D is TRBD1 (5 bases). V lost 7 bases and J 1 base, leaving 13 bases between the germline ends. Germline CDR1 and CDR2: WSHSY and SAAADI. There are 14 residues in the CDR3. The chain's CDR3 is CASTAVRENTEAFF. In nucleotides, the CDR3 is TGCGCCAGCACCGCCGTCAGGGAGAACACTGAAGCTTTCTTT.

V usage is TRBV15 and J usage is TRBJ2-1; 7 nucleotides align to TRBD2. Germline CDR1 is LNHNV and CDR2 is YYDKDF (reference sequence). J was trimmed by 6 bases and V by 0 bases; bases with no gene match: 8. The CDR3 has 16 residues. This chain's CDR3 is CATSRDWGGRGNEQFF. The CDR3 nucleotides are TGTGCCACCAGCAGAGATTGGGGGGGTCGTGGCAATGAGCAGTTCTTC.

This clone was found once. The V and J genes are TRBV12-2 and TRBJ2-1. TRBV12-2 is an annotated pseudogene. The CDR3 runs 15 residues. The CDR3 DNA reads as TGTGCAAGTCGCTTAGGGTACTCAGGGCGGGATGAGCAGTTCTTC. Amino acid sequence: CASRLGYSGRDEQFF.

CDR3 residues: CASSRLAGGQETQYF. The CDR3 bases are TGTGCCAGCAGCCGACTCGCGGGGGGGCAGGAGACCCAGTACTTC. The chain employs TRBV14 and TRBJ2-5, with TRBD2 matching over 9 bases. After removal of 4 bases from V and 5 bases from J, the junction contained 8 bases not matched to a gene. The CDR3 runs to 15 residues. Germline V CDR1 and CDR2: SGHDN, FVKESK.

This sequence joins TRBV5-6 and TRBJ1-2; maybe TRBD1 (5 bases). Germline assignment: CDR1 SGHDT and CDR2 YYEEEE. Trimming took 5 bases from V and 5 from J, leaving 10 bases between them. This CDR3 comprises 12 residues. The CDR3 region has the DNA TGTGCCAGCAGGCGAGGGGAGTATGGCTACACCTTC. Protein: CASRRGEYGYTF.